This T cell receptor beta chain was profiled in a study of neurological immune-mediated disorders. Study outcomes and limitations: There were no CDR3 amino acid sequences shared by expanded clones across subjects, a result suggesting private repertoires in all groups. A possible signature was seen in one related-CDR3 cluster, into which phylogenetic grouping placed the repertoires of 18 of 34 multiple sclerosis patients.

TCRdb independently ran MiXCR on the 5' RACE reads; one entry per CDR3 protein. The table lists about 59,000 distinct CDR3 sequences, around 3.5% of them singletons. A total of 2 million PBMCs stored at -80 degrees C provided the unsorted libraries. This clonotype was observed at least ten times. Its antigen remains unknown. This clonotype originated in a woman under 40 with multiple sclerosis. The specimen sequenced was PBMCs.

CDR3 in amino acids: CANTPRRGRGGYTF. CDR3 DNA sequence: TGTGCCAACACCCCACGCAGGGGGCGCGGGGGCTACACCTTC. The chain combines TRBV2 with TRBJ1-2, with TRBD1 identical over 8 bases. This CDR3 contains 14 residues. Germline assignment: CDR1 SNHLY and CDR2 FYNNEI. With 10 bases clipped from V and 8 bases from J, the junction kept 15 bases outside the gene matches. The full variable domain, its missing parts supplied by reference TRBV2 and TRBJ1-2, is EPEVTQTPSHQVTQMGQEVILRCVPISNHLYFYWYRQILGQKVEFLVSFYNNEISEKSEIFDDQFSVERPDGSNFTLKIRSTKLEDSAMYFCANTPRRGRGGYTFGSGTRLTVV.